These 14 T cell receptor beta chains were sequenced from one sample in a study of tumor-infiltrating lymphocytes in localized non-small cell lung cancer. Repertoires were generated with immunoSEQ multiplex PCR, while TCRdb's copy carries only in-frame clones and drops some. The table has 15,000 to 20,000 clones, approximately 79% seen once. The sequencing sample was made of lung tumor tissue. These receptor sequences come from a human donor with non-small cell lung cancer.

The J gene is TRBJ1-2, the V gene TRBV7-9; perhaps TRBD1 as D (5 bases). CDR3 length: 12 amino acids. The germline gives CDR1 SEHNR, CDR2 FQNEAQ (reference sequence). Trimming pared 5 bases from V and 4 bases from J, leaving 8 bases between. The CDR3 region is CASSRQIYGYTF. CDR3 nucleotides: TGTGCCAGCAGCCGACAGATCTATGGCTACACCTTC. Filled out from reference TRBV7-9 and TRBJ1-2, the complete variable domain reads DTGVSQNPRHKITKRGQNVTFRCDPISEHNRLYWYRQTLGQGPEFLTYFQNEAQLEKSRLLSDRFSAERPKGSFSTLEIQRTEQGDSAMYLCASSRQIYGYTFGSGTRLTVV.

The genes are TRBV28 and TRBJ2-6; 8 bases are shared with TRBD1. Per the germline V gene, CDR1 is MDHEN and CDR2 is SYDVKM. With 7 bases clipped from V and 1 base from J, the junction kept 3 bases outside the gene matches. The CDR3 is made up of 15 amino acids. CDR3 in DNA: TGTGCCAGCACCCGGACAGGGTCTGGGGCCAACGTCCTGACTTTC. This encodes CASTRTGSGANVLTF.

The chain carries TRBV7-2 and TRBJ1-6, with 7 positions matching TRBD1. The CDR3 sequence is 14 residues long. Germline V gene lookup returns CDR1 SGHTA and CDR2 FQGNSA. Trimming removed 4 bases from V and 6 bases from J; junction bases left unmatched: 3. CDR3: CASSSGTVNSPLHF. In DNA form, the CDR3 reads TGTGCCAGCAGCTCCGGGACAGTTAATTCACCCCTCCACTTT.

This rearrangement joins TRBV5-5 to TRBJ2-5; 10 nucleotides match TRBD1. The CDR3 totals 14 residues. V lost 1 base, J lost 5 bases, and 2 bases stayed unmatched. The V gene's germline CDR1 is SGHKS and CDR2 YYEKEE (reference sequence). CDR3 sequence reads: CASSLRGQGETQYF. DNA for the CDR3: TGTGCCAGCAGCTTGCGGGGACAGGGGGAGACCCAGTACTTC.

This clone turned up a few times. The V gene is TRBV2, the J gene TRBJ1-6; D may be TRBD1 (5 bases). This CDR3 has 14 residues. Trimming removed 1 base from V and 9 bases from J, with 10 bases in between. Germline V gene data show CDR1 as SNHLY and CDR2 as FYNNEI. CDR3 loop: CASSEERGGSPLHF. In DNA form, the CDR3 reads TGTGCCAGCAGTGAAGAAAGGGGAGGTTCACCCCTCCACTTT.

The chain employs TRBV9 and TRBJ2-5; no definite D call. The CDR3 runs to 13 residues. The V gene's germline CDR1 is SGDLS and CDR2 YYNGEE. Deletions cut 0 bases from V and 5 bases from J, with 8 bases between. CDR3 amino acids: CASSVGGTETQYF. The CDR3 region has the DNA TGTGCCAGCAGCGTAGGGGGTACGGAGACCCAGTACTTC.

V is TRBV14 and J is TRBJ2-4; no clear D. This CDR3 has 11 residues. Trimming took 1 base from V and 7 from J, leaving 2 bases between them. The germline V gene encodes CDR1 SGHDN and CDR2 FVKESK. This CDR3 reads CASSQGNIQYF. CDR3 nucleotide sequence: TGTGCCAGCAGCCAAGGGAACATTCAGTACTTC.

V usage is TRBV7-9 and J usage is TRBJ1-1; 7 nucleotides align to TRBD1. With 5 bases clipped from V and 3 bases from J, the junction kept 9 bases outside the gene matches. CDR1 is SEHNR, CDR2 FQNEAQ, per germline (reference sequence). CDR3 length equals 15 residues. The CDR3 nucleotides read TGTGCCAGCAGCCCCGACAGGGCCGGTGACACTGAAGCTTTCTTT. It codes for CASSPDRAGDTEAFF.

V is TRBV19 and J is TRBJ1-2, with 7 positions matching TRBD1. CDR3 size: 15 residues. From germline, CDR1 is LNHDA and CDR2 SQIVND (reference sequence). Germline trimming cut 1 base from V and 4 bases from J; bases unmatched to any gene: 6. CDR3 amino acids: CASSIGTGTGYGYTF. In DNA form, the CDR3 reads TGTGCCAGTAGTATAGGGACAGGAACGGGCTATGGCTACACCTTC.

This clone occurred once. CDR3 nucleotide sequence: TGTGCCAGCAGTTACTCGAGGCAAATACAAGACAATGAGCAGTTCTTC. It codes for CASSYSRQIQDNEQFF. The chain joins TRBV6-5 to TRBJ2-1; D unclear. The V end lost 0 bases, the J end lost 5 bases, and 14 bases lay between the germline ends. The CDR3 covers 16 residues. The V gene's germline CDR1 is MNHEY and CDR2 SVGAGI.

This rearrangement joins TRBV27 to TRBJ1-2; D is uncertain. CDR3 length: 15 amino acids. V gave up 3 bases and J gave up 4 bases, with 15 bases separating them. Germline V gene lookup returns CDR1 MNHEY and CDR2 SMNVEV (reference sequence). DNA of the CDR3: TGTGCCAGCAGTTTGGGGAAGGGAGGGATCTATGGCTACACCTTC. This encodes CASSLGKGGIYGYTF.

V and J are TRBV19 and TRBJ2-2; 12 bases map to TRBD2. The V gene end was trimmed by 1 base and the J gene end by 8 bases; junction bases not matched to a gene: 8. This CDR3 contains 17 residues. CDR1 and CDR2 (germline): LNHDA, SQIVND (reference sequence). The CDR3 loop is CASSIGLAGALQGELFF. The DNA of the CDR3 is TGTGCCAGTAGTATAGGACTAGCGGGAGCTTTACAAGGGGAGCTGTTTTTT.

Only a few counts were recorded for this clone. This chain links TRBV19 with TRBJ2-2; no clear D. Deletions cut 4 bases from V and 5 bases from J, with 8 bases between. CDR3 length: 13 residues. Germline V lookup: CDR1 LNHDA, CDR2 SQIVND (reference sequence). Here the CDR3 DNA reads TGTGCCAGTAGTACCTGGTCAACCGGGGAGCTGTTTTTT. This codes for CASSTWSTGELFF.

The CDR3 loop reads CASSYGGRGQETQYF. CDR3 DNA sequence: TGTGCCAGCAGCTACGGAGGCAGGGGGCAAGAGACCCAGTACTTC. V usage is TRBV7-9 and J usage is TRBJ2-5, with TRBD1 matching 7 bases. V dropped 4 bases and J dropped 2; count of bases not matched to a gene: 7. CDR1 and CDR2 from the germline V gene are SEHNR and FQNEAQ (reference sequence). The CDR3 totals 15 residues.